This note documents a single T cell receptor beta chain sequence. Its antigen is unidentified. The CDR3 spans 16 residues. V was pared by 0 bases and J by 1 base, with 10 bases between. Germline CDR1 reads LGHNA; CDR2 reads YNFKEQ. Peptide-pool stimulation followed by sequencing identified expanded antigen-specific CD4+ clonotypes in the ViraFEST assay. Culturing for more than eight days preceded CD4+ T cell isolation. Every participant took two doses of the BNT162b2 or mRNA-1273 vaccine. Vaccine recipients, nucleocapsid antibody negative, had no prior SARS-CoV-2 infection. The data were obtained in a study of vaccination effects on CD4 cells after COVID-19. Sequenced by immunoSEQ multiplex PCR; TCRdb stores in-frame clones only, minus some. The sample holds fewer than 90,000 clones, around four fifths seen once.

The chain recombines TRBV4-2 with TRBJ2-4; tentative D call: TRBD1 (6 bases). The origin of this receptor is a human donor who received a COVID-19 vaccine. Sequencing was performed on CD4+ T cells from PBMCs cultured with HCoV-OC43 spike peptides, taken after COVID-19 vaccination. Subset meaning: HCoV-OC43 spike overlapping peptide pool stimulation. CDR3 DNA sequence: TGTGCCAGCAGCCAAGATCCCCAGGGGGCCAAAAACATTCAGTACTTC. Residues: CASSQDPQGAKNIQYF.